The 2 T cell receptor beta chains given below trace back to one sample, sequenced in a study of blood T cell repertoires in COVID-19. Repertoires were generated with immunoSEQ multiplex PCR, while TCRdb's copy carries only in-frame clones and drops some. The repertoire holds 150,000 to 200,000 clones, with about 80% as singletons. Sequenced input: peripheral blood. These receptors all stem from a human donor with acute or convalescent COVID-19. The donor label of this sample is uncertain.

The chain is built from TRBV19 and TRBJ2-1; D is possibly TRBD1 (6 bases). The CDR3 covers 14 residues. In germline, CDR1 is LNHDA, CDR2 SQIVND (reference sequence). The V end lost 8 bases, the J end lost 5 bases, and 16 bases lay between the germline ends. The CDR3 loop is CASLSRGRDNEQFF. DNA for the CDR3: TGTGCCAGTTTGAGCAGGGGCAGGGACAATGAGCAGTTCTTC.

The rearrangement uses TRBV5-1 and TRBJ2-1; 7 nucleotides agree with TRBD2. V shed 3 bases, J shed 2 bases, and the junction held 11 bases outside the gene matches. The CDR3 runs 17 residues. From germline, CDR1 is SGHRS and CDR2 YFSETQ. The CDR3 is CASSSLRSGGPYNEQFF. CDR3 bases: TGCGCCAGCAGCTCCCTTCGTTCGGGAGGCCCCTACAATGAGCAGTTCTTC.